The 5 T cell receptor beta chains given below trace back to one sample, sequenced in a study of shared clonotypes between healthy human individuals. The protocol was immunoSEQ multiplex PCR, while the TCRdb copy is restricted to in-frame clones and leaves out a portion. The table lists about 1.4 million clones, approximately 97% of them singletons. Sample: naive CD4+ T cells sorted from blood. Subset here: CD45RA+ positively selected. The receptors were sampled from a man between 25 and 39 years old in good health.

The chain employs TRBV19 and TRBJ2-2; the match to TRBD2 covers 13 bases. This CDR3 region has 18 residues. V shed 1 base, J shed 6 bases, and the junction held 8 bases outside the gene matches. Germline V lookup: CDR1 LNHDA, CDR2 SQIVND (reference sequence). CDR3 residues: CASSIVGTSGTTAGELFF. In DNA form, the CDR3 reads TGTGCCAGTAGTATAGTCGGGACTAGCGGGACTACGGCCGGGGAGCTGTTTTTT.

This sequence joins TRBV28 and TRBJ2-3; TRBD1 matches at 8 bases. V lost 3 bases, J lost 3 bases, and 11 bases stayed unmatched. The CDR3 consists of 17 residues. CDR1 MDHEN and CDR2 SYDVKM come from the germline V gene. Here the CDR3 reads CASSFLLDREKTDTQYF. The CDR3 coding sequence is TGTGCCAGCAGTTTCCTTTTGGACAGGGAGAAAACAGATACGCAGTATTTT. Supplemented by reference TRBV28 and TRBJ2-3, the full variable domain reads DVKVTQSSRYLVKRTGEKVFLECVQDMDHENMFWYRQDPGLGLRLIYFSYDVKMKEKGDIPEGYSVSREKKERFSLILESASTNQTSMYLCASSFLLDREKTDTQYFGPGTRLTVL.

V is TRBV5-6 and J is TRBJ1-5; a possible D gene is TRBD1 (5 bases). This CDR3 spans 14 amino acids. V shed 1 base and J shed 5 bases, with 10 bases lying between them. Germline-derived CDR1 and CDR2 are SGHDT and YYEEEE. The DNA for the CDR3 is TGTGCCAGCAGCTTGCAAGGGGTTCATCAGCCCCAGCATTTT. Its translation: CASSLQGVHQPQHF.

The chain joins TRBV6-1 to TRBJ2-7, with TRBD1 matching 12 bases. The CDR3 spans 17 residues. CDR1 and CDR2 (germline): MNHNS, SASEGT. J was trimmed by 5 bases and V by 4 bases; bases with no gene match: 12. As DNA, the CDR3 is TGTGCCAGCAGTGTAATAATCCCGGGACAGGGGGCCGACGAGCAGTACTTC. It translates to CASSVIIPGQGADEQYF.

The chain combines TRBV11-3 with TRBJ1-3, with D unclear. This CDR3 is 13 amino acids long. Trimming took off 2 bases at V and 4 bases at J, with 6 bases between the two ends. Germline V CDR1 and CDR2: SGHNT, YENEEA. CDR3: CASSLQAGNTIYF. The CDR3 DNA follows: TGTGCCAGCAGCTTACAGGCGGGAAACACCATATATTTT.